A selection of T cell receptor beta chains follows, all from one sample in a study of blood T cell repertoires in COVID-19. Clones were sequenced by immunoSEQ multiplex PCR, and TCRdb holds only the in-frame ones, with some missing. The table lists over 70,000 clones, about four fifths of them singletons. The sequenced sample consisted of peripheral blood. The source is a human donor in a cohort sampled during active COVID-19. CDR3s include the opening cysteine and the closing phenylalanine or tryptophan. A D gene is named only where the DNA matches it firmly. A clone size is listed for some rows: how often the clone was seen (once, few, many), or a class if it is expanded.

D | J | V | size | DNA | CDR3
. | TRBJ1-3 | TRBV7-9 | . | TGTGCCAGCAGCCGAGGACACCTTCCAACATCTGGAAACACCATATATTTT | CASSRGHLPTSGNTIYF
. | TRBJ2-5 | TRBV27 | . | TGTGCCAGCAGTTTATCGATTACATACCAAGAGACCCAGTACTTC | CASSLSITYQETQYF
. | TRBJ2-7 | TRBV28 | . | TGTGCCAGCAGTCCCTTATACGGGGGATCCCACTACGAGCAGTACTTC | CASSPLYGGSHYEQYF
. | TRBJ2-1 | TRBV2 | . | TGTGCCAGCAGTACGTCCCAGGGGGGTGAGCAGTTCTTC | CASSTSQGGEQFF
. | TRBJ1-1 | TRBV4-3 | . | TGCGCCAGCAGCCAGGGAACAACACAGGGTAGCACTGAAGCTTTCTTT | CASSQGTTQGSTEAFF
. | TRBJ2-7 | TRBV7-8 | . | TGTGCCAGCAGCCGGGGGACACCTGGGACCTACGAGCAGTACTTC | CASSRGTPGTYEQYF
. | TRBJ1-3 | TRBV7-2 | few | TGTGCCAGCAGCTTAGTCGGGTCGAGCTCTGGAAACACCATATATTTT | CASSLVGSSSGNTIYF
TRBD1 | TRBJ2-1 | TRBV5-1 | . | TGCGCCAGCAGCTTGGCGCAGGGGGCATACAATGAGCAGTTCTTC | CASSLAQGAYNEQFF
TRBD2 | TRBJ2-3 | TRBV4-1 | . | TGCGCCAGCAGCCTCTGGACTAGCGGGGGCACAGATACGCAGTATTTT | CASSLWTSGGTDTQYF
TRBD2 | TRBJ2-2 | TRBV4-3 | . | TGCGCCAGCAGCCAAGATTTAACTAGCGGGGGGGCCGGGGAGCTGTTTTTT | CASSQDLTSGGAGELFF
. | TRBJ2-2 | TRBV10-3 | . | TGTGCCATCAGTCGGGGCAGGGGCGCCGGGGAGCTGTTTTTT | CAISRGRGAGELFF
TRBD2 | TRBJ2-7 | TRBV5-5 | . | TGTGCCAGCAGCTTGGGACTAGCGGGGGGACAACGGGAGCAGTACTTC | CASSLGLAGGQREQYF
. | TRBJ1-1 | TRBV28 | . | TGTGCCAGCAGTTTACGGGGGATCTGGGACACTGAAGCTTTCTTT | CASSLRGIWDTEAFF
TRBD1 | TRBJ2-3 | TRBV5-5 | . | TGTGCCAGCAGCCCGGAGCAGGGGGCAGATACGCAGTATTTT | CASSPEQGADTQYF
. | TRBJ2-1 | TRBV19 | . | TGTGCCAGTAGTATATACGGGAGTAGCTCCTACAATGAGCAGTTCTTC | CASSIYGSSSYNEQFF
. | TRBJ1-1 | TRBV28 | . | TGTGCCAGCCGTCCTTGGTCAGGCACTGAAGCTTTCTTT | CASRPWSGTEAFF
. | TRBJ2-3 | TRBV18 | once | TGTGCCAGCTCACCACCGATGGCCCTTAGCACAGATACGCAGTATTTT | CASSPPMALSTDTQYF
. | TRBJ2-2 | TRBV6-1 | . | TGTGCCAGCAGTGAACAATTCAGAAACACCGGGGAGCTGTTTTTT | CASSEQFRNTGELFF
TRBD2 | TRBJ2-1 | TRBV9 | . | TGTGCCAGCAGCGCCGGGGGGTACAGCTCCTACAATGAGCAGTTCTTC | CASSAGGYSSYNEQFF
. | TRBJ1-5 | TRBV5-8 | . | TGTGCCAGCGGAGACGGGGGGAGCAATCAGCCCCAGCATTTT | CASGDGGSNQPQHF
. | TRBJ2-7 | TRBV21-1 | . | TGTGCCAGCTTCAATTACGAGCAGTACTTC | CASFNYEQYF
. | TRBJ1-1 | TRBV14 | once | TGTGCCAGCAGCCAAGGTTGGGCCCTGAACACTGAAGCTTTCTTT | CASSQGWALNTEAFF
TRBD2 | TRBJ2-1 | TRBV19 | . | TGTGCCAGTAGCCTCTGGACTAGCGATATCAATGAGCAGTTCTTC | CASSLWTSDINEQFF
TRBD1 | TRBJ2-1 | TRBV11-2 | . | TGTGCCAGCAGCTTAGCTCGGCAGGGGGTCTATGAGCAGTTCTTC | CASSLARQGVYEQFF
. | TRBJ1-6 | TRBV15 | . | TGTGCCACCAGCGTGCGTACGGCGGGTTCACCCCTCCACTTT | CATSVRTAGSPLHF
. | TRBJ1-6 | TRBV6-1 | few | TGTGCCAGCAGTGACGTCGGGCAGGGTGGCGCCTATAATTCACCCCTCCACTTT | CASSDVGQGGAYNSPLHF
TRBD2 | TRBJ2-3 | TRBV7-9 | . | TGTGCCAGCAGCCCCCGGGGGGGCCCTGCCACAGATACGCAGTATTTT | CASSPRGGPATDTQYF
TRBD1 | TRBJ2-7 | TRBV7-2 | . | TGTGCCAGCAGCTTAGGGCGACAGGGCTCCTACGAGCAGTACTTC | CASSLGRQGSYEQYF
. | TRBJ1-1 | TRBV5-6 | . | TGTGCCAGCAGCAGCATGAACACTGAAGCTTTCTTT | CASSSMNTEAFF
TRBD1 | TRBJ2-1 | TRBV4-2 | . | TGTGCCAGCAGCCAAGTTCCGGGACAGGGCTACAATGAGCAGTTCTTC | CASSQVPGQGYNEQFF
. | TRBJ2-7 | TRBV19 | . | TGTGCCAGTAGTATAGGCCCAGGGGCGTACTCCTACGAGCAGTACTTC | CASSIGPGAYSYEQYF
. | TRBJ2-5 | TRBV19 | once | TGTGCCAGTAGTATCGACAGACAAGAGACCCAGTACTTC | CASSIDRQETQYF
. | TRBJ1-1 | TRBV21-1 | . | TGTGCCAGCAGCAATGGACAGCACACTGAAGCTTTCTTT | CASSNGQHTEAFF
. | TRBJ2-2 | TRBV9 | . | TGTGCCAGCAGCGTCAGGGTGACCGGGGAGCTGTTTTTT | CASSVRVTGELFF